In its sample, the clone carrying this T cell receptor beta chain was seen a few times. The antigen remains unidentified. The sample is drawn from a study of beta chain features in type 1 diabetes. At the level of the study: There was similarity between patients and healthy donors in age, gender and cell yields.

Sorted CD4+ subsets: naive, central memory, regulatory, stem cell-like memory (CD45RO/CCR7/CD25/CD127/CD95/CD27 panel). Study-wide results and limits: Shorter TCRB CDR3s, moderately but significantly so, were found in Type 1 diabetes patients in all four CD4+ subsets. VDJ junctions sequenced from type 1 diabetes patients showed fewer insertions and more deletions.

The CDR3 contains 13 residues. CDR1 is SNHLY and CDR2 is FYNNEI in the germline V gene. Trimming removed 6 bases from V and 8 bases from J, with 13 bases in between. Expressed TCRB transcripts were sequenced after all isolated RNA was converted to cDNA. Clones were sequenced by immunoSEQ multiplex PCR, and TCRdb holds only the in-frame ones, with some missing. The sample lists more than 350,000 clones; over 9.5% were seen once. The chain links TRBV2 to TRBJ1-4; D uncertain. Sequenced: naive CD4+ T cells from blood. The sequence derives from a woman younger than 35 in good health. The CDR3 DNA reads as TGTGCCAGCAGGGGTAGCTCGGGGGAAAAACTGTTTTTT. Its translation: CASRGSSGEKLFF.